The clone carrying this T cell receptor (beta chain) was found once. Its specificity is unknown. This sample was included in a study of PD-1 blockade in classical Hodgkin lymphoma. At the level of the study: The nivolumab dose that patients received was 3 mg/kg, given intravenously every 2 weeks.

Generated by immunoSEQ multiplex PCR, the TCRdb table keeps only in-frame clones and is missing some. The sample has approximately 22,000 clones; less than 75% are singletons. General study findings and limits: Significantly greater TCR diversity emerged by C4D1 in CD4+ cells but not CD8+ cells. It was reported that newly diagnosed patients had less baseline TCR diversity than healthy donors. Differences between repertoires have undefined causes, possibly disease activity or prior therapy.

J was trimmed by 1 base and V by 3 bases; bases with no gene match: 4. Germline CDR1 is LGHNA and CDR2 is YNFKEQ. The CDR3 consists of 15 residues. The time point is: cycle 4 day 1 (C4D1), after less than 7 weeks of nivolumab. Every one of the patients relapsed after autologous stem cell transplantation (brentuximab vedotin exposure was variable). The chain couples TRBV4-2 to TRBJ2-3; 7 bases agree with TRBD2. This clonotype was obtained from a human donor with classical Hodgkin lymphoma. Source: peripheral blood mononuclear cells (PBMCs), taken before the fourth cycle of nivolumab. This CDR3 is CASSQARGGTDTQYF. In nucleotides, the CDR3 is TGTGCCAGCAGCCAGGCTCGGGGGGGCACAGATACGCAGTATTTT.